A single sample is the source of the 11 T cell receptor beta chains below, sequenced in a study of T-cell memory formation after mild COVID-19. TCRdb reprocessed the 5' RACE reads via MiXCR and lists one record per CDR3 protein. The data contain just over 300,000 distinct CDR3 sequences, 15% to 20% of them singletons. Sample: PBMCs or a T cell subset sorted from them (not recorded which). All receptors come from a man aged 18 to 29 who had mild COVID-19 (a few samples of this study predate the infection). Cell type and time point are not known.

A few counts support this clonotype. This chain joins TRBV10-3 and TRBJ1-2; 7 nucleotides line up with TRBD1. The germline CDR1 and CDR2 sequences are ENHRY and SYGVKD. This CDR3 is 16 amino acids long. V was pared by 6 bases and J by 2 bases, with 12 bases of the junction left unmatched. The CDR3 region is CAIRRTGGPKNYGYTF. The DNA for the CDR3 is TGTGCCATCAGAAGGACAGGAGGGCCGAAAAACTATGGCTACACCTTC.

The chain combines TRBV3-1 with TRBJ2-7; D might be TRBD1 (7 bases). This CDR3 has 17 amino acids. With 4 bases removed from V and 2 bases from J, the gap between germline ends came to 21 bases. Germline lookup yields CDR1 LGHDT and CDR2 YNNKEL (reference sequence). CDR3 region: CASSRSLRGTVPYEQYF. The CDR3, as DNA: TGTGCCAGCAGCCGAAGCCTGCGCGGGACAGTCCCCTACGAGCAGTACTTC.

In its sample, this clonotype was seen a few times. The chain has TRBV20-1 and TRBJ2-3; TRBD2 matches at 9 bases. From germline, CDR1 is DFQATT and CDR2 SNEGSKA (reference sequence). The ends lost 2 bases at V and 5 bases at J; junction bases unmatched: 11. The CDR3 consists of 16 residues. The CDR3 loop reads CSARSSGANWGDTQYF. In DNA, the CDR3 is TGCAGTGCTAGATCTAGCGGGGCCAACTGGGGAGATACGCAGTATTTT.

V usage is TRBV5-6 and J usage is TRBJ2-7, with 10 positions matching TRBD2. This CDR3 has 15 residues. The germline CDR1 and CDR2 sequences are SGHDT and YYEEEE. The J segment lost 5 bases and the V segment lost 4 bases, leaving 9 bases of the junction unmatched. CDR3 residues: CASSALAGAGDEQYF. The CDR3 region has the DNA TGTGCCAGCAGCGCCCTAGCGGGGGCCGGAGACGAGCAGTACTTC.

The chain couples TRBV20-1 to TRBJ1-5, with a possible D match to TRBD1 (5 bases). CDR3 length: 15 residues. Trimming cost V 4 bases and J 2 bases, with 15 bases left between them. Germline V gives CDR1 DFQATT, CDR2 SNEGSKA (reference sequence). For the CDR3, the DNA is TGCAGTGCTATCAAGCGAATACAGGGCAATCAGCCCCAGCATTTT. Translation: CSAIKRIQGNQPQHF.

At least ten counts were recorded for this clonotype. The chain employs TRBV19 and TRBJ2-7; TRBD2 matches at 9 bases. V lost 5 bases and J lost 3; bases outside the gene matches: 8. The CDR3 sequence is 15 residues long. Germline V lookup: CDR1 LNHDA, CDR2 SQIVND (reference sequence). CDR3: CASSSPLAGNYEQYF. The CDR3 DNA sequence: TGTGCCAGTAGTTCGCCTCTAGCGGGGAACTACGAGCAGTACTTC.

Here the CDR3 reads CARPDQMANEKLFF. In DNA form, the CDR3 reads TGTGCCAGACCGGACCAAATGGCTAATGAAAAACTGTTTTTT. The V and J genes are TRBV19 and TRBJ1-4, with unresolved D. The CDR3 spans 14 residues. Germline V CDR1 and CDR2: LNHDA, SQIVND (reference sequence). V lost 9 bases and J lost 3, with 14 bases in between.

This clonotype was seen a few times. This sequence joins TRBV21-1 and TRBJ2-7; the D call in the table, TRBD1, was not verified against the DNA. TRBV21-1 is deemed a pseudogene. This CDR3 contains 15 residues. CDR3 bases: TGTGCCAGCAGTAGCGACAGGGGAGAATCCTACGAGCAGTACTTC. The encoded protein is CASSSDRGESYEQYF.

This clonotype has a handful of counts. The rearrangement links TRBV7-2 to TRBJ2-1, with D possibly TRBD2 on 6 matching bases. CDR3 size: 11 residues. CDR1 is SGHTA, CDR2 FQGNSA, per germline. Between the trimmed V and J ends, which lost 1 base and 13 bases, there was a span of 8 bases. CDR3 DNA sequence: TGTGCCAGCAGCTTAGAGACTAGTCAGTTCTTC. It yields the protein CASSLETSQFF.

The rearrangement uses TRBV20-1 and TRBJ1-1; 7 bases agree with TRBD1. The germline CDR1 and CDR2 sequences are DFQATT and SNEGSKA (reference sequence). CDR3 size: 12 residues. With 0 bases clipped from V and 11 bases from J, the junction kept 6 bases outside the gene matches. CDR3 bases: TGCAGTGCTAGAGAGGTGGACAGGCGGGCTTTCTTT. Amino acid sequence: CSAREVDRRAFF.

The gene calls are TRBV13 and TRBJ2-1; 9 nucleotides align to TRBD1. The CDR3 extends over 15 amino acids. V trimming: 5 bases; J trimming: 4 bases; junction bases outside the gene matches: 6. Germline V lookup: CDR1 PRHDT, CDR2 FYEKMQ (reference sequence). CDR3 protein: CASSPLGQGYNEQFF. CDR3 nucleotides: TGTGCCAGCAGCCCATTGGGACAGGGATACAATGAGCAGTTCTTC.